This T cell receptor (beta chain) was recovered during a study of blood T cell repertoires in COVID-19. Looking at the study overall: Sample material is recorded as cDNA or gDNA derived from T cells, B-cell-depleted T cells, or PBMCs.

In the authors' workflow: Nucleated cell counts were estimated from reference gene primer amplification. Clones were read by immunoSEQ multiplex PCR, and TCRdb kept only the in-frame ones, dropping some. Clone size and V and J calls were adopted from that table, with D and trimming inferred from the DNA. Seen here are 25,000 to 35,000 clones, 84% observed once, and the top ten hold more than 15%. The CDR3 has 17 amino acids. Germline-derived CDR1 and CDR2 are SGDLS and YYNGEE. V shed 0 bases and J 5 bases; nucleotides not matched to a gene: 8. The sample taken for sequencing was peripheral blood. This chain links TRBV9 with TRBJ2-3, with 11 bases fitting TRBD1. This receptor was taken from a man in his 70s with active COVID-19. The CDR3 DNA reads as TGTGCCAGCAGCGTAGGATGGACAGGGGGCGAAAGAGATACGCAGTATTTT. It specifies CASSVGWTGGERDTQYF.